These 14 T cell receptor beta chains came from one sample sequenced in a study of PD-1 blockade in classical Hodgkin lymphoma. Time point reported: cycle 4 day 1 (C4D1), after less than 7 weeks of nivolumab. Every patient had relapsed following autologous stem cell transplantation, and cohorts differed in brentuximab vedotin exposure. Measured with immunoSEQ multiplex PCR; TCRdb has only the in-frame clones, and not every one. Of about 44,000 clones detected, roughly 70% appear once; the ten largest clones hold 2.5% to 3.5%. The specimen comprised peripheral blood mononuclear cells (PBMCs), sampled before the fourth cycle of nivolumab. The receptors stem from a human donor with classical Hodgkin lymphoma.

The rearrangement joins TRBV6-5 to TRBJ1-2; no clear D. Germline-derived CDR1 and CDR2 are MNHEY and SVGAGI. The CDR3 runs to 13 residues. V was trimmed by 0 bases and J by 7 bases, leaving 9 bases between them. CDR3 nucleotides: TGTGCCAGCAGTTACTCGACCGAGGGTGGCTACACCTTC. Translation gives CASSYSTEGGYTF.

The chain couples TRBV4-3 to TRBJ2-7; D gene uncertain. Trimming cost V 0 bases and J 0 bases, with 9 bases left between them. CDR1 is LGHNA, CDR2 YSLEER, per germline. This CDR3 region has 15 residues. CDR3 protein: CASSQDLQVSYEQYF. In nucleotides, the CDR3 is TGCGCCAGCAGCCAAGATCTGCAGGTCTCCTACGAGCAGTACTTC.

The V gene is TRBV7-2, the J gene TRBJ2-5; the D gene is possibly TRBD1 (6 bases). The CDR3 has 13 amino acids. Trimming removed 5 bases from V and 2 bases from J, with 9 bases in between. From germline, CDR1 is SGHTA and CDR2 FQGNSA. As DNA, the CDR3 is TGTGCCAGCAGCCCCGGACAGCAAGAGACCCAGTACTTC. Translating gives CASSPGQQETQYF.

This chain connects TRBV2 to TRBJ2-7; D is uncertain. Trimming left V 5 bases short and J 5 bases short, with 19 bases between. CDR3 size: 15 residues. The germline V gene encodes CDR1 SNHLY and CDR2 FYNNEI. The CDR3 sequence is CASSSRLLVNHEQYF. The CDR3 nucleotides are TGTGCCAGCAGTTCTCGTCTGCTAGTAAATCACGAGCAGTACTTC.

This chain joins TRBV6-5 and TRBJ1-1; maybe TRBD1 (5 bases). This CDR3 is built from 13 residues. CDR1 MNHEY and CDR2 SVGAGI come from the germline V gene. Trimming pared 8 bases from V and 4 bases from J, leaving 14 bases between. The CDR3, as DNA: TGTGCCAGCCTTCACCCGCAGGGCACTGAAGCTTTCTTT. Its translation is CASLHPQGTEAFF.

The CDR3 region has the DNA TGTGCCAGCAGCGTGGGGCGGGGGACCTACAATGAGCAGTTCTTC. It specifies CASSVGRGTYNEQFF. The rearrangement links TRBV9 to TRBJ2-1; 7 nucleotides agree with TRBD2. Germline V lookup: CDR1 SGDLS, CDR2 YYNGEE. The V and J ends lost 2 bases and 2 bases, in that order; junction bases with no gene match: 4. This CDR3 has 15 amino acids.

With regard to this clone: Just one base apart from a much larger clone, this may be a read error. This rearrangement joins TRBV7-6 to TRBJ2-5; no clear D. V lost 0 bases to trimming and J lost 4 bases, with 0 bases between them. The CDR3 sequence is 11 residues long. CDR1 is SGHVS and CDR2 is FNYEAQ in the germline V gene. CDR3 coding DNA: TGTGCCAGCAGCTTAGCAGAGACCCAGTACTTC. It specifies CASSLAETQYF.

This clone has a handful of counts. V and J are TRBV9 and TRBJ2-2; 8 bases are shared with TRBD1. V shed 5 bases, J shed 5 bases, and the junction held 8 bases outside the gene matches. There are 15 residues in the CDR3. Per germline, CDR1 SGDLS and CDR2 YYNGEE. CDR3 protein: CASSFRTGKTGELFF. CDR3 in DNA: TGTGCCAGCAGTTTCAGGACAGGGAAAACCGGGGAGCTGTTTTTT.

V gene TRBV7-2 combines with J gene TRBJ2-3; D might be TRBD2 (6 bases). The CDR3 runs to 12 residues. Trimming pared 3 bases from V and 10 bases from J, leaving 11 bases between. Germline lookup yields CDR1 SGHTA and CDR2 FQGNSA. The CDR3 sequence: CASSFTSLAQYF. The CDR3 bases are TGTGCCAGCAGCTTCACTAGCTTGGCGCAGTATTTT. The variable domain in full, completed from reference TRBV7-2 and TRBJ2-3, reads GAGVSQSPSNKVTEKGKDVELRCDPISGHTALYWYRQSLGQGLEFLIYFQGNSAPDKSGLPSDRFSAERTGGSVSTLTIQRTQQEDSAVYLCASSFTSLAQYFGPGTRLTVL.

V and J are TRBV5-4 and TRBJ2-5; D possibly matches TRBD1 or TRBD2 (5 bases each). Germline assignment: CDR1 SGHNT and CDR2 YYREEE (reference sequence). The ends were cut back, 4 bases at V and 3 bases at J, with 16 bases in the middle. The CDR3 spans 15 residues. CDR3 in DNA: TGTGCCAGCAGCGAGACCGGGACGTTCGAAGAGACCCAGTACTTC. Its translation: CASSETGTFEETQYF.

The J gene is TRBJ1-1, the V gene TRBV19, with D possibly being TRBD1 (5 bases). Trimming took 9 bases from V and 0 from J, leaving 11 bases between them. The CDR3 is made up of 13 amino acids. Looked up from germline, CDR1 is LNHDA and CDR2 is SQIVND (reference sequence). This CDR3 is CASGKTVNTEAFF. As DNA, the CDR3 is TGTGCCAGCGGAAAGACAGTGAACACTGAAGCTTTCTTT.

This clone appeared once. CDR3 protein: CASIARNTGELFF. In DNA form, the CDR3 reads TGTGCCAGTATAGCCAGAAACACCGGGGAGCTGTTTTTT. This chain links TRBV19 with TRBJ2-2, with no clear D. From germline, CDR1 is LNHDA and CDR2 SQIVND (reference sequence). The CDR3 has 13 amino acids. The V end was cut by 7 bases, the J end by 2 bases, with 8 bases between. Full variable domain (remainder filled in from reference TRBV19 and TRBJ2-2): DGGITQSPKYLFRKEGQNVTLSCEQNLNHDAMYWYRQDPGQGLRLIYYSQIVNDFQKGDIAEGYSVSREKKESFPLTVTSAQKNPTAFYLCASIARNTGELFFGEGSRLTVL.

This chain links TRBV5-1 with TRBJ2-7; no clear D gene. Germline V gene lookup returns CDR1 SGHRS and CDR2 YFSETQ. V was trimmed by 0 bases and J by 4 bases, leaving 5 bases between them. CDR3 length: 12 amino acids. The CDR3 is CASSLGGYEQYF. The DNA of the CDR3 is TGCGCCAGCAGCTTGGGGGGTTACGAGCAGTACTTC. Full variable domain (outside the CDR3, taken from reference TRBV5-1 and TRBJ2-7): KAGVTQTPRYLIKTRGQQVTLSCSPISGHRSVSWYQQTPGQGLQFLFEYFSETQRNKGNFPGRFSGRQFSNSRSEMNVSTLELGDSALYLCASSLGGYEQYFGPGTRLTVT.

In this sample, this clone turned up a few times. The chain links TRBV10-3 to TRBJ2-2; D gene unclear. CDR1 is ENHRY and CDR2 is SYGVKD in the germline V gene. There are 11 residues in the CDR3. V was pared by 3 bases and J by 6 bases, with 2 bases between. DNA of the CDR3: TGTGCCATCAGTGAATCCGGGGAGCTGTTTTTT. Translated: CAISESGELFF.